Sequencing of this T cell receptor beta chain was carried out in a study of spatial heterogeneity in lung cancer (dated by TCRdb to between 2019 and 2020). Turning to the overall study: More beta-chain than alpha-chain transcripts were consistently detected, likely reflecting higher beta-chain transcript abundance. A strong correlation was found between TCR transcript counts in tumor regions and a T cell transcriptional module score from matched bulk RNA-seq. In the raw uncorrected reads, each unique combination of TCR and UMI appeared more than ten times on average. The study quantitatively compared TCR alpha and beta repertoires across multiple tumor regions, matched nontumor lung and blood in non-small cell lung cancer. Nonsynonymous mutation counts, determined by whole-exome sequencing of tumor tissue, were related to TCR repertoire features. Both alpha and beta chains were TCR-sequenced in samples taken at surgery, namely 220 tumor regions, fewer than 85 matched nontumor lung samples and about 52 PBMC samples.

Points the paper makes about the study in general: The tumor nonsynonymous mutation count correlated with the number of expanded alpha and beta TCRs within the tumor. Additional single-cell paired TCR alpha and beta sequencing was considered necessary to confirm, at a functional level, the hypothesis that regional TCRs recognize regional mutations. Counts of ubiquitous and regional expanded TCRs correlated with counts of ubiquitous and regional nonsynonymous mutations, respectively. TCR-seq coverage of tumor T cells was estimated at only roughly 7.7% for alpha chains and approximately 13% for beta chains.

Within its sample, this clonotype is medium-sized (0.01 to 0.1%). Its antigen remains unidentified. There are no base qualities to consult, and no much larger clone falls within one base. In the paper's terms, the time point label means: sample taken at primary tumor resection. Donors were 70 or so patients with early-stage, untreated non-small cell lung cancer from the lung TRACERx cohort. Whole RNA extracted from tumor and nontumor lung tissue, or from cryopreserved PBMC samples, was used for TCR sequencing without cell sorting. A patient was chosen for TCR sequencing only when enough RNA was available from at least two tumor regions. Tumor and adjacent nontumor lung specimens were reviewed by a lung pathologist before selection. Library construction relied on 5' RACE. TCRdb shows the sequencer as NextSeq 500. In the TCR library protocol, a unique molecular identifier was attached to each TCR cDNA molecule so that PCR and sequencing errors could be corrected. Processing in the source paper ran as follows. TCR identification, UMI-based error correction and CDR3 extraction were all carried out with Decombinator tools. TCRs above a frequency of 2 per 1,000, corresponding to the top 1% of the tumor frequency distribution, were defined as expanded. Expanded tumor TCRs statistically deemed absent (corrected P<0.05) from at least one tumor region were classed as regional, and all other expanded tumor TCRs were classed as ubiquitous. Each repertoire was subsampled 100 times to 5,000 TCRs, after which Renyi diversity was computed with the R vegan package. CDR3 similarity networks were built from amino acid triplet string-kernel similarity, with CDR3s being connected when pairwise similarity was above 0.82. TCRdb reran the public reads through fastp at Q25 and MiXCR, keeping productive beta chains. Entries that share a CDR3 protein sequence are merged under the most common genes and DNA. The V and J calls and clone size are TCRdb's, not the authors'. The sample contains 4,000 or so distinct CDR3 sequences, over 8.5% of them found a single time. Roughly 27% of the sample comes from the top ten.

CDR1 and CDR2 were assigned from the germline V gene as SGHTS and YDEGEE. Spanning cysteine to phenylalanine, the CDR3 consists of 12 amino acids. Here the CDR3 DNA is all that survives: 36 bases in frame from base 1. Trimming costs V 5 bases and J 4 bases, and their ends lie 10 bases apart. The sequences come from lung tumor tissue, collected at surgery. This sequence uses TRBV5-8 and TRBJ2-7; confidence is insufficient to name the D gene. This sequence originates from a male donor with early-stage non-small cell lung cancer. The DNA sequence is given as TGTGCCAGCAGTTTCCAGGATTACGAGCAGTACTTC. This encodes CASSFQDYEQYF.